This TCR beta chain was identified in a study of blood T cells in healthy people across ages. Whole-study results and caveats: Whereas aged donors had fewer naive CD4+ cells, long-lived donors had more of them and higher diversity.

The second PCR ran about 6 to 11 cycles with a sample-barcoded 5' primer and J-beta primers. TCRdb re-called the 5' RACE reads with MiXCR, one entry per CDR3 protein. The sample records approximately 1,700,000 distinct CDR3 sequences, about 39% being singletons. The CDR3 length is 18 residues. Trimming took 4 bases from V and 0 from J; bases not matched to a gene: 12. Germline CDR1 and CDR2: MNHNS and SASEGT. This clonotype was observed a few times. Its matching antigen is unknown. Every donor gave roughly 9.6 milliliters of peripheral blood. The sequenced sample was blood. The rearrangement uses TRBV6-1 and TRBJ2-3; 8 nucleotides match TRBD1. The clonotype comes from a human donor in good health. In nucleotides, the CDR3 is TGTGCCAGCAGTGGAGGGGCCCAGGGGGCACCTAGCACAGATACGCAGTATTTT. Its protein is CASSGGAQGAPSTDTQYF.